The rows below give T cell receptor beta chains drawn from one sample of a study of T cell changes during pregnancy in multiple sclerosis. TCRdb keeps only in-frame clones here, not all; method: immunoSEQ multiplex PCR. The data hold about 59,000 clones, with 93% observed a single time. The specimen was CD4+ T cells from peripheral blood mononuclear cells, collected before pregnancy. The receptors come from a female donor with multiple sclerosis, enrolled in a pregnancy study. The CDR3 runs from the conserved cysteine through the conserved F or W. A D gene is named only where the DNA matches it firmly. Clone size is shown for a subset of rows, as once, few, many or a class of expanded clone.

J,length,size,V,D,CDR3,DNA
TRBJ1-5,16,NA,TRBV5-5,TRBD1,CASSLGRGLNNQPQHF,TGTGCCAGCAGCTTGGGCAGGGGGCTTAACAATCAGCCCCAGCATTTT
TRBJ2-2,14,NA,TRBV18,NA,CASSPHRETGELFF,TGTGCCAGCTCCCCTCATAGGGAGACCGGGGAGCTGTTTTTT
TRBJ2-4,17,NA,TRBV6-1,NA,CASSEALWRGQENIQYF,TGTGCCAGCAGTGAAGCCCTCTGGCGAGGGCAGGAAAACATTCAGTACTTC
TRBJ1-1,13,once,TRBV7-3,NA,CASSSQMNTEAFF,TGTGCCAGCAGCTCACAGATGAACACTGAAGCTTTCTTT
TRBJ2-2,16,NA,TRBV19,TRBD1,CASSMGQGRWTGELFF,TGTGCCAGTAGTATGGGACAGGGCCGTTGGACCGGGGAGCTGTTTTTT
TRBJ1-2,16,NA,TRBV7-2,NA,CASSSSRGISSYGYTF,TGTGCCAGCAGCTCAAGTCGGGGAATCAGCTCCTATGGCTACACCTTC
TRBJ2-1,15,NA,TRBV11-1,TRBD2,CASSLRGGGLNEQFF,TGTGCCAGCAGCCTCCGGGGGGGAGGGCTCAATGAGCAGTTCTTC
TRBJ2-1,17,NA,TRBV7-2,NA,CASSPSGGSRTYNEQFF,TGTGCCAGCAGCCCGTCTGGCGGTTCTAGGACCTACAATGAGCAGTTCTTC
TRBJ2-2,16,NA,TRBV2,TRBD2,CASSILAGMNTGELFF,TGTGCCAGCAGTATACTAGCGGGCATGAACACCGGGGAGCTGTTTTTT
TRBJ2-1,15,NA,TRBV7-2,TRBD1,CASSQPDRAGNEQFF,TGTGCCAGCAGCCAGCCCGACAGGGCCGGCAATGAGCAGTTCTTC
TRBJ1-5,14,NA,TRBV6-5,NA,CASNPNASNQPQHF,TGTGCCAGCAATCCTAATGCTAGCAATCAGCCCCAGCATTTT
TRBJ2-2,16,few,TRBV2,TRBD1,CASSLDRGTNTGELFF,TGTGCCAGCAGCCTAGACAGGGGTACGAACACCGGGGAGCTGTTTTTT
TRBJ2-2,16,NA,TRBV11-3,TRBD1,CASSRQGSGPTGELFF,TGTGCCAGCAGCCGACAGGGGTCGGGGCCAACCGGGGAGCTGTTTTTT
TRBJ2-2,16,NA,TRBV27,NA,CASSPLPGANTGELFF,TGTGCCAGCAGTCCCTTACCGGGAGCGAACACCGGGGAGCTGTTTTTT
TRBJ2-3,16,NA,TRBV27,NA,CASSLYGGGVTDTQYF,TGTGCCAGCAGTTTATATGGCGGAGGAGTCACAGATACGCAGTATTTT
TRBJ2-7,17,NA,TRBV6-1,TRBD2,CASSESPSSGLSYEQYF,TGTGCCAGCAGTGAATCACCTTCTAGCGGGCTCTCCTACGAGCAGTACTTC
TRBJ1-1,14,NA,TRBV28,NA,CASRVTGFSTEAFF,TGTGCCAGCAGAGTAACAGGATTCAGTACTGAAGCTTTCTTT
TRBJ1-1,14,few,TRBV5-1,NA,CASSFSGMNTEAFF,TGCGCCAGCAGCTTCTCGGGAATGAACACTGAAGCTTTCTTT
TRBJ2-2,13,NA,TRBV27,NA,CASSPDRTGELFF,TGTGCCAGCAGTCCCGACAGGACCGGGGAGCTGTTTTTT
TRBJ1-2,18,NA,TRBV18,NA,CASSPLGTPGGEHYGYTF,TGTGCCAGCTCACCATTGGGGACACCCGGTGGTGAGCACTATGGCTACACCTTC
TRBJ2-5,16,NA,TRBV15,NA,CATSRDHKLSGETQYF,TGTGCCACCAGCAGAGATCACAAACTTTCGGGGGAGACCCAGTACTTC
TRBJ2-1,15,NA,TRBV19,NA,CASRPSGSSYNEQFF,TGTGCCAGTAGACCCAGCGGTAGCTCCTACAATGAGCAGTTCTTC
TRBJ2-1,15,NA,TRBV7-2,NA,CASSLTAAGYNEQFF,TGTGCCAGCAGCCTAACGGCTGCGGGATACAATGAGCAGTTCTTC
TRBJ1-5,13,NA,TRBV29-1,TRBD1,CSGRTGPGGPQHF,TGCAGCGGGCGGACAGGCCCCGGAGGGCCCCAGCATTTT
TRBJ2-1,17,NA,TRBV2,TRBD2,CASSPFSPGLAENEQFF,TGTGCCAGCAGTCCATTCTCTCCGGGACTAGCGGAGAATGAGCAGTTCTTC